The 9 T cell receptor beta chains in this list originate from one sample, sequenced in a study of response to subunit inactivated influenza vaccine. TCRdb independently ran MiXCR on the RT-PCR reads; one entry per CDR3 protein. This sample has approximately 300,000 distinct CDR3 sequences, with roughly 22% found just once. Sequenced material: PBMCs from blood, taken 21 months after vaccination. The receptors come from a man aged 45 to 75 who received an inactivated influenza vaccine.

This clonotype was counted a few times. This chain links TRBV7-9 with TRBJ2-5, with 7 bases matching TRBD1. CDR1 and CDR2 (germline): SEHNR, FQNEAQ (reference sequence). V lost 5 bases, J lost 2 bases, and 8 bases stayed unmatched. This CDR3 is 15 amino acids long. CDR3 region: CASSLRGTLQETQYF. DNA of the CDR3: TGTGCCAGCAGCCTCAGGGGGACATTGCAAGAGACCCAGTACTTC.

This clonotype was seen more than once but under ten times. The chain uses TRBV27 and TRBJ2-2; the match to TRBD2 covers 9 bases. The CDR3 loop spans 16 amino acids. With V trimmed by 5 bases and J by 0 bases, 4 bases remained unmatched. The germline V gene has CDR1 MNHEY and CDR2 SMNVEV (reference sequence). The CDR3 spells CASSPWTSANTGELFF. The CDR3 coding sequence is TGTGCCAGCAGTCCCTGGACTAGCGCGAACACCGGGGAGCTGTTTTTT.

The V gene is TRBV11-2, the J gene TRBJ1-2, with TRBD1 as a possible D gene (5 bases). V was clipped by 5 bases and J by 4 bases, with 14 bases between them. This CDR3 has 14 amino acids. The V gene's germline CDR1 is SGHAT and CDR2 FQNNGV. The CDR3 protein is CASSHLGGGYGYTF. The CDR3 DNA reads as TGTGCCAGCAGCCACCTTGGGGGGGGCTATGGCTACACCTTC. Full variable domain (remainder filled in from reference TRBV11-2 and TRBJ1-2): EAGVAQSPRYKIIEKRQSVAFWCNPISGHATLYWYQQILGQGPKLLIQFQNNGVVDDSQLPKDRFSAERLKGVDSTLKIQPAKLEDSAVYLCASSHLGGGYGYTFGSGTRLTVV.

The chain combines TRBV20-1 with TRBJ2-1; 9 bases are shared with TRBD2. V trimming: 3 bases; J trimming: 1 base; junction bases outside the gene matches: 13. CDR3 length: 18 amino acids. CDR1 DFQATT and CDR2 SNEGSKA come from the germline V gene (reference sequence). In nucleotides, the CDR3 is TGCAGTGCTAGTCGCTCGGCTAGCGGGATGATTTCCTACAATGAGCAGTTCTTC. Translation: CSASRSASGMISYNEQFF.

This sequence joins TRBV9 and TRBJ1-2; no reliable D call. The V and J ends lost 0 bases and 5 bases respectively, with 8 bases between them. The CDR3 runs to 13 residues. CDR1 and CDR2 from the germline V gene are SGDLS and YYNGEE. CDR3 nucleotide sequence: TGTGCCAGCAGCGTAGCTACTGGTTATGGCTACACCTTC. This sequence encodes CASSVATGYGYTF.

This clonotype has ten or more counts. The chain uses TRBV12-3 or TRBV12-4 and TRBJ1-1; D gene uncertain. Trimming removed 2 bases at V and 0 bases at J, with 4 bases between. This CDR3 is 13 amino acids long. The CDR3 spells CASSLLLNTEAFF. The CDR3 DNA follows: TGTGCCAGCAGTTTACTGTTGAACACTGAAGCTTTCTTT.

As to this clonotype: Given a much more abundant clone one base away, this may be a read error. V usage is TRBV6-1 and J usage is TRBJ1-3; D gene unclear. The CDR3 extends over 15 amino acids. Germline CDR1 is MNHNS and CDR2 is SASEGT. This CDR3 reads CASTEGMSSGNTTYF. The DNA for the CDR3 is TGTGCCAGCACCGAGGGTATGAGCTCTGGAAACACCACATATTTT.

This clonotype was observed a handful of times. V and J are TRBV12-3 or TRBV12-4 and TRBJ1-2, with a possible D match to TRBD1 (5 bases). The ends were cut back, 5 bases at V and 3 bases at J, with 10 bases in the middle. The CDR3 extends over 13 amino acids. CDR3 DNA: TGTGCCAGCAGTCAGACAGCGCACTATGGCTACACCTTC. Amino acids: CASSQTAHYGYTF.

In its sample, this clonotype was seen many times. CDR3 loop: CASSQAWGSNQPQHF. The CDR3 nucleotides are TGTGCCAGCAGCCAAGCTTGGGGTAGCAATCAGCCCCAGCATTTT. V is TRBV3-1 and J is TRBJ1-5; D gene uncertain. V dropped 1 base and J dropped 0 bases, with 7 bases sitting between them. The CDR3 consists of 15 residues. CDR1 is LGHDT, CDR2 YNNKEL, per germline (reference sequence).